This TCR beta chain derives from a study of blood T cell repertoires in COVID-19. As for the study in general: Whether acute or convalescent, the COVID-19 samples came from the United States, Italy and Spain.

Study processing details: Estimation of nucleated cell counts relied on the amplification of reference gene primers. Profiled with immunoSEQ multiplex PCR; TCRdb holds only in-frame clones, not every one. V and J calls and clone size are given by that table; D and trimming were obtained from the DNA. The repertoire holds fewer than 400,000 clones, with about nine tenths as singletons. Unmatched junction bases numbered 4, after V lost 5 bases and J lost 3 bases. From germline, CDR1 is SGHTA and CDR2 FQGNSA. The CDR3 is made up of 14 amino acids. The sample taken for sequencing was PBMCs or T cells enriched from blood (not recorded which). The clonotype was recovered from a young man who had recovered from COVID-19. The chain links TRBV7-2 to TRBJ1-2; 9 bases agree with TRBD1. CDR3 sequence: CASSPDRGHYGYTF. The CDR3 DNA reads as TGTGCCAGCAGCCCGGACAGGGGACACTATGGCTACACCTTC.